Listed here is a single T cell receptor beta chain. Its antigen is as yet unknown. The data derive from a study of cytomegalovirus exposure and HLA in healthy donors. PCR involved 60 Vbeta and 13 Jbeta primers. Here immunoSEQ multiplex PCR was the method, and the copy in TCRdb shows in-frame clones only, minus some. The profile shows approximately 100,000 clones, 60% to 75% of them singletons. General observations from the study: The authors confirmed in vitro that three CMV-associated chains were specific for CMV antigens. The study listed roughly 160 cytomegalovirus-associated TCR beta chains.

Per the germline V gene, CDR1 is LNHDA and CDR2 is SQIVND (reference sequence). With 1 base removed from V and 6 bases from J, the gap between germline ends came to 13 bases. The CDR3 sequence is 15 residues long. The sequenced sample consisted of PBMCs. The source of this sequence is a man aged 35-49 years in good health and CMV-seropositive. This chain connects TRBV19 to TRBJ1-5; possible D gene TRBD1, 6 bases. CDR3 residues: CASSIGGGQVQPQHF. The CDR3 region has the DNA TGTGCCAGTAGTATAGGAGGGGGTCAGGTTCAGCCCCAGCATTTT.